This TCR beta chain appears in the sequencing data of a study of cytomegalovirus exposure and HLA in healthy donors. The overall study: The 120 validation repertoires matched the approximately 700 first-cohort repertoires in platform, a later analysis reported.

V lost 6 bases, J lost 5 bases, and 19 bases lay in between. Germline CDR1 and CDR2: MNHEY and SVGAGI. The CDR3 spans 15 residues. Assay: immunoSEQ multiplex PCR; the TCRdb copy retains only in-frame clones and omits some. The data show under 150,000 clones, just over 90% seen once. The chain combines TRBV6-5 with TRBJ1-2; D may be TRBD1 (5 bases). Sequenced: PBMCs. The TCR originated in a man aged 18 to 30 in good health and CMV-seronegative. This CDR3 is CASREGTTILYGYTF. The CDR3 DNA is TGTGCCAGCAGGGAGGGGACGACCATTTTATATGGCTACACCTTC.